Following are 21 T cell receptor beta chains from one sample sequenced in a study of cytomegalovirus exposure and HLA in healthy donors. In the PCR, 60 Vbeta and 13 Jbeta primers were used. TCRdb's table, derived via immunoSEQ multiplex PCR, lists solely in-frame clones and lacks some. The repertoire has some 180,000 clones, 60% to 85% of them found once; the top ten carry 1.5% to 2%. Sequenced input: PBMCs. These receptors all stem from a man aged 18 to 29 in good health and CMV-seronegative.

In this sample, this clone turned up once. This chain links TRBV5-4 with TRBJ2-5; the match to TRBD2 covers 7 bases. The CDR3 length is 13 residues. V gave up 4 bases and J gave up 4 bases; unmatched junction bases: 4. Per the germline V gene, CDR1 is SGHNT and CDR2 is YYREEE (reference sequence). The CDR3 sequence is CASSPTSRETQYF. In DNA form, the CDR3 reads TGTGCCAGCAGCCCGACTAGCAGAGAGACCCAGTACTTC.

The chain links TRBV7-2 to TRBJ2-3; 12 nucleotides match TRBD2. Trimming at V came to 4 bases and at J to 2 bases, leaving 4 bases not matched to a gene. In germline, CDR1 is SGHTA, CDR2 FQGNSA. The CDR3 extends over 16 amino acids. The CDR3 loop reads CASSSTSGGITDTQYF. CDR3 bases: TGTGCCAGCAGCTCAACTAGCGGGGGGATCACAGATACGCAGTATTTT.

The J gene is TRBJ2-7, the V gene TRBV6-1; 11 bases align to TRBD1. This CDR3 region has 15 residues. Germline assignment: CDR1 MNHNS and CDR2 SASEGT. J lost 3 bases, V lost 3 bases, and 4 bases had no gene match. CDR3 amino acids: CASSEDGTGGYEQYF. CDR3 sequence (DNA): TGTGCCAGCAGTGAGGACGGGACAGGGGGCTACGAGCAGTACTTC.

The rearrangement links TRBV28 to TRBJ2-7, with D unclear. Germline assignment: CDR1 MDHEN and CDR2 SYDVKM. This CDR3 comprises 13 residues. V lost 3 bases, J lost 1 base, and 7 bases lay in between. The CDR3 nucleotides read TGTGCCAGCAGTTTTCAGAATTCCTACGAGCAGTACTTC. Amino acids: CASSFQNSYEQYF.

The rearrangement links TRBV7-9 to TRBJ2-1, with 12 nucleotides matching TRBD2. Germline CDR1 and CDR2: SEHNR and FQNEAQ (reference sequence). With 7 bases clipped from V and 4 bases from J, the junction kept 5 bases outside the gene matches. The CDR3 is 15 residues long. CDR3 residues: CASTELAGGYNEQFF. CDR3 coding DNA: TGTGCCAGCACCGAACTAGCGGGAGGTTACAATGAGCAGTTCTTC.

This clone was observed a single time. The chain uses TRBV7-9 and TRBJ2-1; D uncertain. The V end lost 3 bases, the J end lost 8 bases, and 5 bases lay between the germline ends. CDR3 length: 11 amino acids. Germline lookup yields CDR1 SEHNR and CDR2 FQNEAQ (reference sequence). CDR3 DNA sequence: TGTGCCAGCAGCTTCCGGGATGAGCAGTTCTTC. Translating it yields CASSFRDEQFF.

This clone has just one count. The chain couples TRBV30 to TRBJ2-7; possible D gene TRBD2, 5 bases. Trimming cost V 7 bases and J 2 bases, with 15 bases left between them. Germline CDR1 and CDR2: GTSNPN and SVGIG (reference sequence). The CDR3 spans 13 residues. The CDR3 is CAYVEGSPYEQYF. CDR3 coding DNA: TGTGCCTATGTGGAAGGGAGCCCCTACGAGCAGTACTTC.

The rearrangement links TRBV7-8 to TRBJ2-3; D gene unclear. Germline values: CDR1 SGHVS, CDR2 FQNEAQ. This CDR3 contains 16 residues. The germline V and J ends were trimmed by 2 bases and 4 bases, with 16 bases remaining between them. The CDR3 reads CASSLFASQLADTQYF. For the CDR3, the DNA is TGTGCCAGCAGCTTATTTGCGTCTCAATTAGCAGATACGCAGTATTTT.

The chain joins TRBV9 to TRBJ1-3, with a tentative D call TRBD1 (5 bases). Trimming took off 0 bases at V and 7 bases at J, with 14 bases between the two ends. Germline V gives CDR1 SGDLS, CDR2 YYNGEE. The CDR3 has 15 residues. CDR3 loop: CASSVAGGRGNTIYF. CDR3 in DNA: TGTGCCAGCAGCGTAGCGGGGGGAAGGGGTAACACCATATATTTT.

This clone was seen only once. The genes are TRBV25-1 and TRBJ1-2; TRBD1 aligns across 9 bases. The junction had 6 bases not matched to a gene; V was cut back by 1 base and J by 6 bases. The CDR3 is 15 amino acids. In germline, CDR1 is MGHDK, CDR2 SYGVNS. The CDR3 region is CASSESGTGSHGYTF. The CDR3 region has the DNA TGTGCCAGCAGTGAATCCGGGACAGGGAGCCATGGCTACACCTTC.

The gene calls are TRBV5-6 and TRBJ2-7; 9 nucleotides align to TRBD1. The ends lost 0 bases at V and 3 bases at J; junction bases unmatched: 4. Looked up from germline, CDR1 is SGHDT and CDR2 is YYEEEE. This CDR3 has 15 amino acids. This CDR3 is CASSLAGQGGYEQYF. The CDR3 nucleotides are TGTGCCAGCAGCTTGGCGGGACAGGGAGGCTACGAGCAGTACTTC.

This chain uses TRBV30 with TRBJ2-5, with no clear D. Trimming removed 1 base from V and 2 bases from J, with 11 bases in between. The germline CDR1 and CDR2 sequences are GTSNPN and SVGIG (reference sequence). The CDR3 sequence is 14 residues long. The CDR3 is CAWSGRKPQETQYF. DNA for the CDR3: TGTGCCTGGAGTGGGCGGAAACCTCAAGAGACCCAGTACTTC.

The rearrangement uses TRBV6-6 and TRBJ1-5; D is undetermined. Germline CDR1 reads MNHNY; CDR2 reads SVGAGI (reference sequence). Trimming stripped 5 bases from V and 7 bases from J, with 9 bases between. The CDR3 consists of 12 residues. CDR3 in DNA: TGTGCCAGCAGTCAACGGGAACAGCCCCAGCATTTT. This gives the protein CASSQREQPQHF.

This clone was observed a few times. The gene calls are TRBV5-8 and TRBJ1-6; maybe TRBD1 (5 bases). The CDR3 is 15 residues long. Deletions cut 0 bases from V and 7 bases from J, with 11 bases between. Germline CDR1 is SGHTS and CDR2 is YDEGEE. The CDR3 DNA sequence: TGTGCCAGCAGCTTGGTTCTGGGGCCGAATTCACCCCTCCACTTT. Translated: CASSLVLGPNSPLHF.

Written as DNA, the CDR3 is TGTGCCAGCAGTTACGCAACTAGCGGGGACTACGAGCAGTACTTC. Amino acid sequence: CASSYATSGDYEQYF. The chain combines TRBV6-5 with TRBJ2-7; 10 nucleotides match TRBD2. Per germline, CDR1 MNHEY and CDR2 SVGAGI. J gave up 3 bases and V 2 bases, and 4 bases lay outside the gene matches. The CDR3 has 15 amino acids.

This rearrangement joins TRBV11-3 to TRBJ1-1, with a possible D match to TRBD1 (5 bases). CDR3 length equals 13 residues. Germline lookup yields CDR1 SGHNT and CDR2 YENEEA. V was shortened by 1 base and J by 5 bases, with 8 bases between the two germline ends. The CDR3 loop reads CASSLGSGTEAFF. CDR3 nucleotides: TGTGCCAGCAGCTTAGGGTCAGGGACTGAAGCTTTCTTT.

The chain recombines TRBV28 with TRBJ1-1; 7 bases map to TRBD1. Germline trimming cut 5 bases from V and 7 bases from J; bases unmatched to any gene: 7. This CDR3 contains 13 residues. Germline-derived CDR1 and CDR2 are MDHEN and SYDVKM. Here the CDR3 reads CASSRGTVREAFF. CDR3 nucleotide sequence: TGTGCCAGCAGTCGTGGGACAGTCCGTGAAGCTTTCTTT.

In DNA, the CDR3 is TGCGCCAGCAGCTTGTCCGCAGGGGGCGCATCTGAGCAGTTCTTC. Protein sequence: CASSLSAGGASEQFF. This chain uses TRBV5-1 with TRBJ2-1; 8 bases are shared with TRBD1. In germline, CDR1 is SGHRS, CDR2 YFSETQ. This CDR3 has 15 amino acids. The junction had 9 bases not matched to a gene; V was cut back by 1 base and J by 9 bases.

The CDR3 loop reads CASSYAVNYGYTF. In nucleotides, the CDR3 is TGTGCCAGCAGTTACGCGGTTAACTATGGCTACACCTTC. The chain has TRBV6-6 and TRBJ1-2; no reliable D call. The germline V and J ends were trimmed by 2 bases and 1 base, with 5 bases remaining between them. Germline V gene sequence: CDR1 MNHNY, CDR2 SVGAGI (reference sequence). The CDR3 is made up of 13 amino acids.

The chain recombines TRBV28 with TRBJ1-2, with D perhaps matching TRBD1 (6 bases). Germline lookup yields CDR1 MDHEN and CDR2 SYDVKM. Trimming pared 5 bases from V and 0 bases from J, leaving 13 bases between. The CDR3 spans 15 residues. The CDR3 reads CASSQKGVANYGYTF. The DNA for the CDR3 is TGTGCCAGCAGTCAGAAGGGGGTAGCTAACTATGGCTACACCTTC.

J is TRBJ1-2 and V is TRBV19; D is unclear. With 3 bases removed from V and 0 bases from J, the gap between germline ends came to 11 bases. This CDR3 has 15 amino acids. CDR1 and CDR2 from the germline V gene are LNHDA and SQIVND (reference sequence). The CDR3, as DNA: TGTGCCAGTAGTATGCCAACAGCCGCTAACTATGGCTACACCTTC. Protein sequence: CASSMPTAANYGYTF.